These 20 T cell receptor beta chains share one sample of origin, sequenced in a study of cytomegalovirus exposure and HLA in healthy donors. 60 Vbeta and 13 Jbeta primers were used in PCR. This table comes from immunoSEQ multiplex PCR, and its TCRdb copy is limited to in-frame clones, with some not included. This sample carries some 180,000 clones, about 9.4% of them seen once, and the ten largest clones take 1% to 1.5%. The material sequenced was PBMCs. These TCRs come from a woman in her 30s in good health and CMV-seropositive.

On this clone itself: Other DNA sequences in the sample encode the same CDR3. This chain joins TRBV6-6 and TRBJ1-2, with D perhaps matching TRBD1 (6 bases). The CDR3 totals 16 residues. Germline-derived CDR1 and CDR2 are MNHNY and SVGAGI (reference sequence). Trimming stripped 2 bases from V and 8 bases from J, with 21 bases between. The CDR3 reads CASSYEGAGAQRGYTF. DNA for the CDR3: TGTGCCAGCAGTTACGAGGGTGCGGGGGCCCAACGCGGCTACACCTTC.

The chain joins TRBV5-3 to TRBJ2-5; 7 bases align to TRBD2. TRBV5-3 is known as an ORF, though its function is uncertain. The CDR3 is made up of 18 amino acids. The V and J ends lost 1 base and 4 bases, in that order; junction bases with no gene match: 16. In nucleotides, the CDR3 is TGTGCCAGAAGCTTGCGCGTCGGGAGGAATGTTCTGGGAGAGACCCAGTACTTC. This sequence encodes CARSLRVGRNVLGETQYF.

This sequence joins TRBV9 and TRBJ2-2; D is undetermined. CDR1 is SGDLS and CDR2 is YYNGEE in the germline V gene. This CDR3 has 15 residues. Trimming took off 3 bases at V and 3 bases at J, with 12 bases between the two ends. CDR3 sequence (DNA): TGTGCCAGCAGCGCGAGGAGCTATGACACCGGGGAGCTGTTTTTT. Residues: CASSARSYDTGELFF.

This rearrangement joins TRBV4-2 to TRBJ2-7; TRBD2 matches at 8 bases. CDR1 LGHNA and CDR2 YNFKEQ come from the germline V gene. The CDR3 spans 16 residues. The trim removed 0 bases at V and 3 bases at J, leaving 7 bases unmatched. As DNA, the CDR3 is TGTGCCAGCAGCCAAGAAAACGCGGGAGGCAGCTACGAGCAGTACTTC. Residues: CASSQENAGGSYEQYF.

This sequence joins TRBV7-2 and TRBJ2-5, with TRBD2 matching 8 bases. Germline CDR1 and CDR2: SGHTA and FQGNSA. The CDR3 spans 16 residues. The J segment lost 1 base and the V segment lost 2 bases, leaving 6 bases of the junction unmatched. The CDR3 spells CASSLLFAGGQETQYF. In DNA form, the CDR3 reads TGTGCCAGCAGCTTATTGTTCGCGGGGGGCCAAGAGACCCAGTACTTC.

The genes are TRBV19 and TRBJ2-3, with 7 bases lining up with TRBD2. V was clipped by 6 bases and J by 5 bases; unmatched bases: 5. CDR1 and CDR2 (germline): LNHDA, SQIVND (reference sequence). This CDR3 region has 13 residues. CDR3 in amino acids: CASSGRLGDTQYF. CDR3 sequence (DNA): TGTGCCAGTAGCGGGAGGCTGGGAGATACGCAGTATTTT.

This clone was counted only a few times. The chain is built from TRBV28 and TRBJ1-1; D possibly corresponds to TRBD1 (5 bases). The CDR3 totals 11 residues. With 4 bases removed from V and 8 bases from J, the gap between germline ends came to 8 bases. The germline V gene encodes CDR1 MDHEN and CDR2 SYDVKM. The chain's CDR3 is CASSSYREAFF. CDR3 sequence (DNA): TGTGCCAGCAGTTCATACAGGGAAGCTTTCTTT.

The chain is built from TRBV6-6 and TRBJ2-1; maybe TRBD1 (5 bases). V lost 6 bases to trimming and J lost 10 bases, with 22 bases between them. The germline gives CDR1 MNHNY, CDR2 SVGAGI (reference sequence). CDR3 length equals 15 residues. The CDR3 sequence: CASSPGAGAAREQFF. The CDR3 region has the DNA TGTGCCAGCAGCCCTGGGGCTGGGGCCGCACGGGAGCAGTTCTTC.

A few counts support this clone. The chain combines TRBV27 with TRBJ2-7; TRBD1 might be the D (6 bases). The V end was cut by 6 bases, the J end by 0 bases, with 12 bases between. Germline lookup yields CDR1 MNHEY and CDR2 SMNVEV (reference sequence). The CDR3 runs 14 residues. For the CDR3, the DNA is TGTGCCAGCAGAACAGGGTCGGGCTCCTACGAGCAGTACTTC. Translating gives CASRTGSGSYEQYF.

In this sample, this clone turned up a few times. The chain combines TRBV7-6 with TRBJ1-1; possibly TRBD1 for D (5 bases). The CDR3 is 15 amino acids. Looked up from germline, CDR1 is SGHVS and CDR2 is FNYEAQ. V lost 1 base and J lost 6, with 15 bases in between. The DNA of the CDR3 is TGTGCCAGCAGCTTAGACCCGGGGGGAAGCGCTGAAGCTTTCTTT. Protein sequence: CASSLDPGGSAEAFF.

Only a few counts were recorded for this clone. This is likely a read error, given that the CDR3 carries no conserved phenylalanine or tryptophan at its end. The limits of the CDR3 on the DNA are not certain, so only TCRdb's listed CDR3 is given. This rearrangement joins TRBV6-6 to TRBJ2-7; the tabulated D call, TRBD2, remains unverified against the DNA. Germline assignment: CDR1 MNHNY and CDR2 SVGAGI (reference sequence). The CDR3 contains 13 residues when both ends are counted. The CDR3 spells CASSPSLAGTFPT.

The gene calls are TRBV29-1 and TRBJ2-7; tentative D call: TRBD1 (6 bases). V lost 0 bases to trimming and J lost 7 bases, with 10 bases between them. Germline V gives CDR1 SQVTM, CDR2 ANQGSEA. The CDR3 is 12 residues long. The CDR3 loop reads CSVEELRGEQYF. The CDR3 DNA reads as TGCAGCGTTGAAGAGCTAAGGGGGGAGCAGTACTTC.

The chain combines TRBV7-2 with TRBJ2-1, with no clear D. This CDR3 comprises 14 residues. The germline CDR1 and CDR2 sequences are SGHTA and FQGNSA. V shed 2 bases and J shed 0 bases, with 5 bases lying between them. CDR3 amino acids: CASSLLSSYNEQFF. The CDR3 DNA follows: TGTGCCAGCAGCTTACTTAGCTCCTACAATGAGCAGTTCTTC.

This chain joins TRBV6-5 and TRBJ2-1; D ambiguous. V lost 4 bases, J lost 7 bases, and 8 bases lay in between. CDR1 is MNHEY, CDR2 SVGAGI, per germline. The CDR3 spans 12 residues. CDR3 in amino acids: CASSLGQNEQFF. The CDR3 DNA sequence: TGTGCCAGCAGTTTGGGCCAGAATGAGCAGTTCTTC.

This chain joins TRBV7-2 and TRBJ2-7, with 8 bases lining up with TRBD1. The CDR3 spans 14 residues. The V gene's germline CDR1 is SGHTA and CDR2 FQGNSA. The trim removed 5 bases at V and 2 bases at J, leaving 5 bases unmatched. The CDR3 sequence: CASSPGTGTYEQYF. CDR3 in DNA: TGTGCCAGCAGCCCTGGGACAGGTACCTACGAGCAGTACTTC.

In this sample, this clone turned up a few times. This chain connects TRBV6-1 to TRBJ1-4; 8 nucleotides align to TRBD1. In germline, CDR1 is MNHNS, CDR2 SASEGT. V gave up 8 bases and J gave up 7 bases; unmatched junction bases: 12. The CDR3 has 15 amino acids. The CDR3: CASYAGGAGGEKLFF. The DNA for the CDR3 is TGTGCCAGCTACGCAGGGGGCGCGGGTGGTGAAAAACTGTTTTTT.

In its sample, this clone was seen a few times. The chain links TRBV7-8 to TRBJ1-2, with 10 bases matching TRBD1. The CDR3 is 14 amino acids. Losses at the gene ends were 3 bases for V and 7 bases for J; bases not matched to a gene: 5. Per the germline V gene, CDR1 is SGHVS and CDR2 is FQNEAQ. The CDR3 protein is CASSLGTGVSGYTF. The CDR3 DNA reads TGTGCCAGCAGCTTGGGGACAGGGGTCTCTGGCTACACCTTC.

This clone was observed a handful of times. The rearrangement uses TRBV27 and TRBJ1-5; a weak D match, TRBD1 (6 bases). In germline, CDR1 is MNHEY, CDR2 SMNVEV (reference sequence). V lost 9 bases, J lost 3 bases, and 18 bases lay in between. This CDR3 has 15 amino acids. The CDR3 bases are TGTGCCAGTTCGGGACAATCCGGCATCAATCAGCCCCAGCATTTT. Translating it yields CASSGQSGINQPQHF.

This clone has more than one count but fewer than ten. CDR3 sequence reads: CASSLTAALYEQYF. The CDR3, as DNA: TGTGCCAGCAGTTTAACAGCCGCTCTTTACGAGCAGTACTTC. The chain has TRBV27 and TRBJ2-7; D unresolved. V was trimmed by 2 bases and J by 4 bases, leaving 12 bases between them. This CDR3 region has 14 residues. Per the germline V gene, CDR1 is MNHEY and CDR2 is SMNVEV (reference sequence).

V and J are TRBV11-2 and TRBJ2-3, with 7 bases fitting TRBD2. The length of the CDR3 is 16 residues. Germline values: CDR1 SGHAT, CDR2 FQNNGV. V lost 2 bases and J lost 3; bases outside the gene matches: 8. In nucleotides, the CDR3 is TGTGCCAGCAGCTTAACTGGCGGGAGCTTGACAGATACGCAGTATTTT. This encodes CASSLTGGSLTDTQYF. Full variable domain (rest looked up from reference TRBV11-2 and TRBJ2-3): EAGVAQSPRYKIIEKRQSVAFWCNPISGHATLYWYQQILGQGPKLLIQFQNNGVVDDSQLPKDRFSAERLKGVDSTLKIQPAKLEDSAVYLCASSLTGGSLTDTQYFGPGTRLTVL.